Listed here are 28 T cell receptor beta chains from one sample, sequenced in a study of cytomegalovirus exposure and HLA in healthy donors. The PCR contained 60 Vbeta and 13 Jbeta primers. The repertoire was sequenced with immunoSEQ multiplex PCR; TCRdb's copy has only in-frame clones and lacks some. The sample has roughly 250,000 clones, about four fifths seen once; the top ten hold over 0.3%. Sequencing input: PBMCs. These receptors all come from a girl aged 2-9 years in good health and CMV-seronegative.

This clone has more than one count but fewer than ten. The chain has TRBV5-6 and TRBJ2-6; D remains unclear. The germline gives CDR1 SGHDT, CDR2 YYEEEE. V lost 4 bases and J lost 2, with 7 bases in between. The CDR3 runs to 14 residues. CDR3 bases: TGTGCCAGCAGCCCAAATCCTGGGGCCAACGTCCTGACTTTC. Translated, it gives CASSPNPGANVLTF.

The rearrangement joins TRBV2 to TRBJ1-2, with 7 bases fitting TRBD1. Trimming removed 8 bases from V and 0 bases from J; junction bases left unmatched: 9. The CDR3 spans 15 residues. CDR1 is SNHLY and CDR2 is FYNNEI in the germline V gene. The CDR3 bases are TGTGCCAGCCAGACCGGGACAGCTTCTAACTATGGCTACACCTTC. Its protein is CASQTGTASNYGYTF.

This rearrangement joins TRBV4-2 to TRBJ2-7; D is possibly TRBD1 (6 bases). The length of the CDR3 is 15 residues. Germline CDR1 is LGHNA and CDR2 is YNFKEQ. Trimming pared 1 base from V and 5 bases from J, leaving 15 bases between. CDR3 coding DNA: TGTGCCAGCAGCCAAGGGGGGCAGGGTGCCAACGAGCAGTACTTC. Translating it yields CASSQGGQGANEQYF.

This sequence joins TRBV7-9 and TRBJ2-6; D is uncertain. Germline V gives CDR1 SEHNR, CDR2 FQNEAQ (reference sequence). The CDR3 covers 15 residues. The V end lost 5 bases, the J end lost 0 bases, and 8 bases lay between the germline ends. CDR3 residues: CASSHPSSGANVLTF. CDR3 in DNA: TGTGCCAGCAGCCATCCCAGCTCTGGGGCCAACGTCCTGACTTTC.

The chain's CDR3 is CASSYGDRGTQETQYF. The CDR3 DNA reads TGTGCCAGCAGCTACGGGGACAGGGGGACTCAAGAGACCCAGTACTTC. J is TRBJ2-5 and V is TRBV7-2; 11 positions agree with TRBD1. The CDR3 length is 16 residues. The trim removed 4 bases at V and 2 bases at J, leaving 6 bases unmatched. The germline V gene has CDR1 SGHTA and CDR2 FQGNSA.

The V and J genes are TRBV11-1 and TRBJ2-3; the match to TRBD1 covers 7 bases. Germline V gene data show CDR1 as SGHAT and CDR2 as FQDESV (reference sequence). The CDR3 has 16 residues. Trimming took 5 bases from V and 2 from J; bases not matched to a gene: 10. The CDR3 sequence is CASSHGTAVYTDTQYF. CDR3 in DNA: TGTGCCAGCAGCCACGGGACAGCAGTATACACAGATACGCAGTATTTT. Variable domain in full (rest from reference TRBV11-1 and TRBJ2-3): EAEVAQSPRYKITEKSQAVAFWCDPISGHATLYWYRQILGQGPELLVQFQDESVVDDSQLPKDRFSAERLKGVDSTLKIQPAELGDSAMYLCASSHGTAVYTDTQYFGPGTRLTVL.

This chain links TRBV7-6 with TRBJ2-7; D perhaps matches TRBD1 (6 bases). Trimming took off 4 bases at V and 4 bases at J, with 11 bases between the two ends. This CDR3 has 13 amino acids. Germline V CDR1 and CDR2: SGHVS, FNYEAQ. CDR3 nucleotides: TGTGCCAGCAGCTCCCTCCAGGGGTACGAGCAGTACTTC. It translates to CASSSLQGYEQYF.

This chain connects TRBV27 to TRBJ2-3; D unresolved. Trimming left V 5 bases short and J 3 bases short, with 6 bases between. The CDR3 is 12 amino acids. Germline lookup yields CDR1 MNHEY and CDR2 SMNVEV (reference sequence). CDR3 sequence: CASSDSTDTQYF. In DNA, the CDR3 is TGTGCCAGCAGTGACTCGACAGATACGCAGTATTTT.

The chain recombines TRBV5-4 with TRBJ2-5, with a tentative D call TRBD1 (5 bases). V was clipped by 0 bases and J by 2 bases, with 5 bases between them. This CDR3 comprises 13 residues. CDR1 SGHNT and CDR2 YYREEE come from the germline V gene (reference sequence). CDR3 residues: CASSLGQQETQYF. CDR3 nucleotides: TGTGCCAGCAGCTTGGGACAGCAAGAGACCCAGTACTTC.

The V and J genes are TRBV5-1 and TRBJ1-1, with 7 bases aligning to TRBD1. The CDR3 length is 13 residues. Germline assignment: CDR1 SGHRS and CDR2 YFSETQ. The junction had 5 bases not matched to a gene; V was cut back by 6 bases and J by 3 bases. Written as DNA, the CDR3 is TGCGCCAGCACCCACAGGGGACACACTGAAGCTTTCTTT. It specifies CASTHRGHTEAFF.

This chain links TRBV11-2 with TRBJ1-1; 8 nucleotides agree with TRBD1. CDR3 length: 19 residues. The germline V gene has CDR1 SGHAT and CDR2 FQNNGV. V trimming: 0 bases; J trimming: 5 bases; junction bases outside the gene matches: 17. The CDR3 protein is CASSLDLTSGQGGRTEAFF. As DNA, the CDR3 is TGTGCCAGCAGCTTAGACCTAACCTCCGGACAGGGTGGTAGGACTGAAGCTTTCTTT.

The rearrangement links TRBV5-5 to TRBJ1-5; 7 positions match TRBD1. From germline, CDR1 is SGHKS and CDR2 YYEKEE (reference sequence). The CDR3 runs to 15 residues. With 7 bases clipped from V and 0 bases from J, the junction kept 7 bases outside the gene matches. CDR3 sequence (DNA): TGTGCCAGCGCTAAAAGACAGGGTAGCAATCAGCCCCAGCATTTT. It is translated as CASAKRQGSNQPQHF.

V is TRBV19 and J is TRBJ1-5, with D unresolved. From germline, CDR1 is LNHDA and CDR2 SQIVND (reference sequence). This CDR3 spans 15 amino acids. V dropped 4 bases and J dropped 4 bases, with 14 bases sitting between them. The CDR3 DNA is TGTGCCAGTAGTAAACCAGGCCGCCCTAATCAGCCCCAGCATTTT. Protein: CASSKPGRPNQPQHF. Combining the CDR3 with reference TRBV19 and TRBJ1-5 gives the whole variable domain DGGITQSPKYLFRKEGQNVTLSCEQNLNHDAMYWYRQDPGQGLRLIYYSQIVNDFQKGDIAEGYSVSREKKESFPLTVTSAQKNPTAFYLCASSKPGRPNQPQHFGDGTRLSIL.

DNA for the CDR3: TGTGCCAGCAGCACGCCGCAATTCCCTGGAGACTACGAGCAGTACTTC. Translation gives CASSTPQFPGDYEQYF. V and J are TRBV7-9 and TRBJ2-7; D is undetermined. Looked up from germline, CDR1 is SEHNR and CDR2 is FQNEAQ (reference sequence). Trimming left V 5 bases short and J 3 bases short, with 20 bases between. This CDR3 has 16 amino acids.

V gene TRBV6-5 combines with J gene TRBJ2-7; the match to TRBD2 covers 12 bases. Looked up from germline, CDR1 is MNHEY and CDR2 is SVGAGI. This CDR3 contains 15 residues. Unmatched junction bases numbered 4, after V lost 2 bases and J lost 5 bases. CDR3 residues: CASSYALAGGNEQYF. The CDR3 DNA reads as TGTGCCAGCAGTTACGCGCTAGCGGGAGGGAACGAGCAGTACTTC.

This CDR3 is CASSFRTGATYEQYF. For the CDR3, the DNA is TGTGCCAGCAGCTTCAGGACAGGGGCTACCTACGAGCAGTACTTC. The chain uses TRBV11-2 and TRBJ2-7, with 9 bases fitting TRBD1. This CDR3 region has 15 residues. The V gene end was trimmed by 3 bases and the J gene end by 2 bases; junction bases not matched to a gene: 5. Per germline, CDR1 SGHAT and CDR2 FQNNGV.

J is TRBJ2-7 and V is TRBV6-1, with TRBD1 matching over 12 bases. CDR3 length: 15 residues. V lost 4 bases to trimming and J lost 5 bases; unmatched junction nucleotides: 6. In germline, CDR1 is MNHNS, CDR2 SASEGT. In DNA form, the CDR3 reads TGTGCCAGCAGTGTCTCCAGGGACAGGGGGCACGAGCAGTACTTC. Its protein is CASSVSRDRGHEQYF.

The chain combines TRBV27 with TRBJ2-3, with D possibly TRBD1 on 7 matching bases. CDR3 length equals 17 residues. V lost 5 bases to trimming and J lost 5 bases, with 23 bases between them. The germline V gene encodes CDR1 MNHEY and CDR2 SMNVEV (reference sequence). CDR3 sequence reads: CASSPRGRKFGGDTQYF. Here the CDR3 DNA reads TGTGCCAGCAGTCCCAGGGGGAGGAAGTTTGGAGGAGATACGCAGTATTTT.

The chain recombines TRBV18 with TRBJ2-5; 13 positions agree with TRBD2. The J call may be incorrect, as the DNA end agrees better with TRBJ2-7. Germline CDR1 is KGHSH and CDR2 is LQKENI. The CDR3 has 15 residues. The chain's CDR3 is CASSRLAGGTYEQYF. DNA for the CDR3: TGTGCCAGCTCTCGACTAGCGGGAGGTACCTACGAGCAGTACTTC.

This clone appeared once. The V gene is TRBV7-9, the J gene TRBJ2-3, with 7 nucleotides matching TRBD1. Germline V CDR1 and CDR2: SEHNR, FQNEAQ (reference sequence). V was clipped by 5 bases and J by 1 base; unmatched bases: 6. The CDR3 is made up of 15 amino acids. CDR3: CASSRRDRGTDTQYF. In DNA, the CDR3 is TGTGCCAGCAGCCGCCGGGACAGAGGCACAGATACGCAGTATTTT.

The rearrangement joins TRBV7-2 to TRBJ2-2; 14 nucleotides agree with TRBD2. The CDR3 sequence is 15 residues long. CDR1 SGHTA and CDR2 FQGNSA come from the germline V gene. With V trimmed by 5 bases and J by 5 bases, 1 base remained unmatched. The CDR3, as DNA: TGTGCCAGCAGCCGGACTAGCGGGGGGACCGGGGAGCTGTTTTTT. This codes for CASSRTSGGTGELFF.

This rearrangement joins TRBV7-3 to TRBJ2-7; D perhaps matches TRBD1 (6 bases). The germline gives CDR1 SGHTA, CDR2 FQGTGA. V was cut by 4 bases and J by 1 base, with 14 bases left in between. There are 15 residues in the CDR3. CDR3 amino acids: CASSWGPGPSYEQYF. As DNA, the CDR3 is TGTGCCAGCAGCTGGGGGCCCGGACCTTCCTACGAGCAGTACTTC.

The chain links TRBV7-3 to TRBJ2-5; 7 bases fit TRBD1. CDR3 size: 14 residues. Losses at the gene ends were 5 bases for V and 4 bases for J; bases not matched to a gene: 7. CDR1 and CDR2 (germline): SGHTA, FQGTGA. The CDR3 nucleotides read TGTGCCAGCAGCCCTCAGGGGGAGTCAGAGACCCAGTACTTC. Its protein is CASSPQGESETQYF.

This rearrangement joins TRBV2 to TRBJ1-1; no clear D. V was shortened by 4 bases and J by 0 bases, with 6 bases between the two germline ends. CDR1 SNHLY and CDR2 FYNNEI come from the germline V gene. The CDR3 loop spans 13 amino acids. The CDR3 coding sequence is TGTGCCAGCAGTGGCAGTATGAACACTGAAGCTTTCTTT. Protein sequence: CASSGSMNTEAFF. Full variable domain (outside the CDR3, taken from reference TRBV2 and TRBJ1-1): EPEVTQTPSHQVTQMGQEVILRCVPISNHLYFYWYRQILGQKVEFLVSFYNNEISEKSEIFDDQFSVERPDGSNFTLKIRSTKLEDSAMYFCASSGSMNTEAFFGQGTRLTVV.

The chain joins TRBV5-1 to TRBJ1-2; D not resolved. The CDR3 is made up of 14 amino acids. The V gene lost 0 bases and the J gene lost 6 bases, with 12 bases spanning the gap. CDR1 and CDR2 (germline): SGHRS, YFSETQ. DNA of the CDR3: TGCGCCAGCAGCTTGGGGTCGGTCAGGCATGGCTACACCTTC. Translating gives CASSLGSVRHGYTF.

The chain carries TRBV6-1 and TRBJ1-5; D call uncertain. Germline loops: CDR1 MNHNS, CDR2 SASEGT. The CDR3 is 15 residues long. V shed 5 bases and J shed 0 bases, with 11 bases lying between them. For the CDR3, the DNA is TGTGCCAGCAGTTCGATGTTAGATAGCAATCAGCCCCAGCATTTT. It is translated as CASSSMLDSNQPQHF.

The V call is TRBV28, the J call TRBJ1-5; TRBD1 aligns across 11 bases. Looked up from germline, CDR1 is MDHEN and CDR2 is SYDVKM. The CDR3 is 15 amino acids. With V trimmed by 4 bases and J by 6 bases, 5 bases remained unmatched. CDR3 coding DNA: TGTGCCAGCAGTTCGGACAGGGGGCGCGTTCAGCCCCAGCATTTT. This gives the protein CASSSDRGRVQPQHF.

This rearrangement joins TRBV28 to TRBJ2-7; 10 nucleotides line up with TRBD1. Germline V gene data show CDR1 as MDHEN and CDR2 as SYDVKM. The CDR3 is 16 amino acids. The V and J ends lost 3 bases and 5 bases, in that order; junction bases with no gene match: 10. In nucleotides, the CDR3 is TGTGCCAGCAGTTTCTCCCCTGACAGGGGGCGCCACGAGCAGTACTTC. Protein: CASSFSPDRGRHEQYF. Full variable domain (missing parts from reference TRBV28 and TRBJ2-7): DVKVTQSSRYLVKRTGEKVFLECVQDMDHENMFWYRQDPGLGLRLIYFSYDVKMKEKGDIPEGYSVSREKKERFSLILESASTNQTSMYLCASSFSPDRGRHEQYFGPGTRLTVT.